A selection of T cell receptor beta chains follows, all from one sample in a study of regulatory T cells in long-lasting Graves disease. TCRdb re-called the multiplex PCR reads with MiXCR, one entry per CDR3 protein. Of roughly 420,000 distinct CDR3 sequences listed, about 14% were seen once; the top ten hold approximately 22%. This specimen consisted of peripheral blood mononuclear cells (PBMCs), obtained at new diagnosis, from a patient treated with antithyroid drugs. The receptors were gathered from a female donor with Graves disease. CDR3s include the opening cysteine and the closing phenylalanine or tryptophan. D genes are given only for firm matches. Size is stated for part of the rows, as once, few or many counts, or as a class when the clone is expanded.

.	15	TRBV5-8	TRBJ2-3	many	TGTGCCAGTACCGGGACCGTTGACCTCACAGATACGCAGTATTTT	CASTGTVDLTDTQYF
.	15	TRBV28	TRBJ1-5	many	TGTGCCAGCAGTTTTGATACAGGGAGTATTCAGCCCCAGCATTTT	CASSFDTGSIQPQHF
TRBD2	15	TRBV28	TRBJ2-7	many	TGTGCCAGCAGTTTATATGCGGGAGGAACCTACGAGCAGTACTTC	CASSLYAGGTYEQYF
.	15	TRBV6-2/TRBV6-3	TRBJ1-5	many	TGTGCCAGCAGTTACTCCCGCCGTAGCAATCAGCCCCAGCATTTT	CASSYSRRSNQPQHF
.	12	TRBV11-2	TRBJ2-1	many	TGTGCCAGCAGCCCCGGATTTGGGGAACAGTTCTTC	CASSPGFGEQFF
.	13	TRBV5-1	TRBJ1-2	many	TGCGCCGGGCCGGACAGCGTGAGGTATGGCTACACCTTC	CAGPDSVRYGYTF
TRBD2	20	TRBV27	TRBJ2-3	many	TGTGCCAGCAGTTTGGTACCTCCCGGGACTAGCGGGGCCAGCACAGATACGCAGTATTTT	CASSLVPPGTSGASTDTQYF
TRBD2	13	TRBV29-1	TRBJ2-1	.	TGCAGCGTACAGCGGGGGCCGGGGAATGAGCAGTTCTTC	CSVQRGPGNEQFF
.	15	TRBV5-1	TRBJ1-6	many	TGCGCCAGCAGCTTGGTTTCGGGGGCTCATTCACCCCTCCACTTT	CASSLVSGAHSPLHF
TRBD1	13	TRBV2	TRBJ1-1	many	TGTGCCAGCTACCTACAGGGGATGGAAGGAGCTTTCTTT	CASYLQGMEGAFF